This T cell receptor (beta chain) derives from a study of regulatory T cells in long-lasting Graves disease (dated by TCRdb to the early 2020s). For context, the study as a whole: Antithyroid drugs had been taken for less than 3 months by newly diagnosed Graves' disease patients. The study took place in China and was registered as a clinical trial. A total of roughly 33 samples underwent TCR sequencing: some 13 from persistent and about 20 from newly diagnosed Graves' disease patients. Peripheral blood TCR sequencing and RNA sequencing compared persistent Graves' disease patients with newly diagnosed Graves' disease patients. Summary of the overall study and its limitations: Only the TCR beta chain was sequenced and analyzed. Persistent patients shared more public clonotypes among themselves (around 2,500) than newly diagnosed patients did (approximately 970). Persistent disease showed preferential use of TRBV28, TRBJ1-2 and TRBJ2-5, whereas newly diagnosed disease favored TRBV20-1 and TRBJ2-1. The small sample size was acknowledged by the authors as a limitation that may reduce accuracy. Because the primary lesion, thyroid tissue, could not be accessed, the study looked at peripheral blood alone. Compared with newly diagnosed patients, persistent Graves' disease patients had lower TCR Shannon entropy and fewer highly expanded clones, which suggests clonal expansion.

Explained via the paper, the time point label denotes: newly diagnosed GD, antithyroid drugs for less than 3 months. For both TCR sequencing and RNA sequencing, RNA was extracted from PBMCs using TRIzol. The diagnosis of Graves' disease followed American Thyroid Association guidelines. The patients came from an endocrinology department in Xi'an, China. Each patient gave 8.5 to 9.5 milliliters of peripheral blood, collected in an EDTA anticoagulant tube. PBMCs were isolated by Ficoll Paque Plus density gradient separation without further T cell sorting. An Agilent 2100 Bioanalyzer and agarose gel were used to check RNA quality, while a NanoDrop 2000 measured RNA concentration. Receptor amplification or capture employed multiplex PCR. The instrument was an Illumina HiSeq 4000. To build TCR beta libraries, CDR3 regions were amplified by Arm-PCR using iRepertoire HTBI primers. Before sequencing, the PCR products underwent gel purification. As for how the authors treated the data: A total of roughly 58 TRBV and some 15 TRBJ segments were identified across samples and were used for gene usage analysis of CDR3 amino acid clonotypes. COPE and FqMerger were used to merge filtered high-quality paired reads into contigs. BLAST was used to align contigs to the IMGT TRBV, TRBD and TRBJ reference genes, and CDR3 was defined following IMGT. Highly expanded clones were defined as clonotypes with a frequency above 0.1%. Shannon entropy served as the measure of repertoire diversity, while the Gini coefficient captured V-J evenness. A clonotype was considered public if more than one individual shared it. TCRdb reran the public reads through fastp at Q25 and MiXCR, keeping productive beta chains. Under each unique CDR3 protein, matching rows form one entry showing the most common genes and DNA. These V and J calls are TCRdb output, not the study's own analysis. The sample table contains fewer than 650,000 distinct CDR3 sequences; only one count was recorded for about 15% of them. Approximately 18% of the sample rests with the top ten.

The CDR3 starts with the cysteine, ends with the phenylalanine, and has 13 residues. Solely the CDR3 DNA is kept, with 39 bases framed from the first base. V is pared back by 3 bases and J by 2 bases, with 11 bases lying between the germline termini. Sequences DFQATT (CDR1) and SNEGSKA (CDR2) are obtained from the germline V gene (reference sequence). Comments on this clonotype: Its antigen remains undetermined. Base qualities are not recorded, but no much larger clone differs from it by a single base.

The data also belong to a second study, concerning T cells in Graves' hyperthyroidism and ophthalmopathy. Per that second paper: Stable Graves' hyperthyroidism was defined as the absence of progression to ophthalmopathy over 18 months of follow-up. The hyperthyroidism patients were between 18 and 65 years old and newly diagnosed, with a disease duration of less than 2 months. The study excluded patients with uncontrolled infections, other autoimmune diseases, pregnancy or lactation. Diagnoses relied on clinical symptoms, serum thyroxine and TRAb, thyroid ultrasound and orbital computed tomography. For the first round of RT-PCR on the TCR CDR3, the HTBI primer set was used together with the Qiagen OneStep RT-PCR kit. Blood samples also contained most of the expanded thyroid clonotypes (frequency above 0.001), which suggests that blood repertoires may reflect thyroid immune responses. In cross-validation, a model built on a 13 V-J signature told ophthalmopathy apart from stable hyperthyroidism with about 90% sensitivity and roughly 81% specificity, and in testing the same model reached 80%/75%. During validation, the model predicted progression to ophthalmopathy a median of approximately 6 months ahead of onset, with 70.59% sensitivity and almost 75% specificity. A discovery cohort of 95 to 100 patients, 43 with Graves' ophthalmopathy and 57 with stable Graves' hyperthyroidism, was used to find distinguishing TCR V-J signatures. An independent validation cohort of some 18 hyperthyroidism patients and roughly 16 patients who later progressed to ophthalmopathy tested prospective prediction of ophthalmopathy. The 75 to 100 discovery patients were randomly divided into training and test sets at a 7:3 ratio. Thyroid tissue and blood T-cell repertoires from six Graves' hyperthyroidism patients were also compared in the study. After blood sampling, hyperthyroidism patients were treated with methimazole at a starting dose of 30 mg daily, and ophthalmopathy patients were treated with high-dose intravenous methylprednisolone. A second multiplex PCR round built the libraries, followed by size selection and purification. Libraries were sequenced paired-end with 100 bp reads on an Illumina HiSeq2000. SOAPnuke was used to process the raw data, removing reads that contained adapters or uncalled bases, had a mean Phred below 15, or lacked an exact match to the constant primer or identifier. High-quality paired reads were merged using COPE v1.2.5, and each unique nucleotide sequence was defined as a clonotype. Clonotypes were aligned to IMGT TRBV, TRBD and TRBJ reference segments using MiTCR v1.1. Analysis was restricted to V-J combinations with a frequency above 0.0001, which covered just over 98% of repertoires. The TCS score was defined as F50 (clonal expansion) divided by E x V (chaos), with BLOSUM62-based TCRdist calculated between CDR3 peptides within each V-J. Welch's t-statistics and random forest reduced 500 to 550 V-J features to 13, which were used in a naive Bayes classifier (R e1071). Sample size was not statistically predetermined, and investigators were not blinded to group allocation. TCR Vbeta CDR3 sequencing of fewer than 150 peripheral blood samples (more than 40 ophthalmopathy, 75 to 85 hyperthyroidism and approximately 17 progressor patients) is reported in the paper.

The receptor was derived from a woman aged 30 to 39 with Graves disease. Donor details come from another sample of the same person, matched by shared clones. The source material was peripheral blood mononuclear cells (PBMCs), sampled at new diagnosis, from a patient treated with antithyroid drugs. The chain is encoded by TRBV20-1 joined to TRBJ2-7, with the D gene uncertain. The CDR3 loop reads CSASPIPAYEQYF. The nucleotide sequence is given as TGCAGTGCTAGCCCAATTCCCGCCTACGAGCAGTACTTC.